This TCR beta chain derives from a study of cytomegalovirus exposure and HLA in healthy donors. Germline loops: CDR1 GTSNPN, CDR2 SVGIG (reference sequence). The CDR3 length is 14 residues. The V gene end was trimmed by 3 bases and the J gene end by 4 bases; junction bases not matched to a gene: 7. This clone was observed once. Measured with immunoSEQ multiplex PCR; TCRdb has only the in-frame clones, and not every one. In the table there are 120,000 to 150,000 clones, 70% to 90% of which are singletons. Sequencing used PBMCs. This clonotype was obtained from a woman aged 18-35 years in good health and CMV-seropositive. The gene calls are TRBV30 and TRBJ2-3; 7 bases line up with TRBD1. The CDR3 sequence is CAWSPGTAADTQYF. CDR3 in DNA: TGTGCCTGGAGCCCTGGGACAGCCGCAGATACGCAGTATTTT.